Sequencing of this TCR beta chain was carried out in a study of T cells in Graves' hyperthyroidism and ophthalmopathy. General observations from the study: Separation of ophthalmopathy from stable hyperthyroidism was achieved by a 13 V-J model. Onset of ophthalmopathy came a median 6.5 months after the model predicted it.

V dropped 5 bases and J dropped 4; count of bases not matched to a gene: 9. This CDR3 is built from 15 residues. Germline CDR1 and CDR2: SEHNR and FQNEAQ (reference sequence). This clonotype has just a few counts. Its antigen is currently unknown. Template material for amplifying TCR beta CDR3 regions consisted of RNA transcripts. The TCR CDR3 was amplified in a first-round RT-PCR using the HTBI primer set. From the multiplex PCR reads, TCRdb called clonotypes with MiXCR, one entry per CDR3 protein. Of over 700,000 distinct CDR3 sequences listed, 35% to 40% are singletons. Uncontrolled infection, other autoimmune disease, pregnancy or lactation led to exclusion.

The sequenced material came from blood. The TCR was taken from a man aged 18 to 30 with Graves' hyperthyroidism. This chain uses TRBV7-9 with TRBJ1-1; TRBD1 matches at 8 bases. CDR3 sequence: CASSGSSGGRTEAFF. The CDR3 nucleotides read TGTGCCAGCAGCGGATCATCAGGGGGCCGCACTGAAGCTTTCTTT.